The 23 T cell receptor beta chains presented below share a single source sample, sequenced in a study of T cell responses to AZD1222 COVID-19 vaccine. The assay was immunoSEQ multiplex PCR, and TCRdb's table has in-frame clones only and misses some. In the table there are approximately 120,000 clones, about 88% of which are singletons. The source was peripheral blood, collected on day 0 of AZD1222 vaccination. These receptors were obtained from an adult in good health.

The CDR3 loop reads CASSWGGTGVYGYTF. CDR3 bases: TGTGCCAGCAGCTGGGGAGGGACAGGGGTTTATGGCTACACCTTC. The chain combines TRBV7-8 with TRBJ1-2; 10 bases are shared with TRBD1. The CDR3 covers 15 residues. Unmatched junction bases numbered 7, after V lost 4 bases and J lost 5 bases. The germline CDR1 and CDR2 sequences are SGHVS and FQNEAQ.

The chain carries TRBV7-9 and TRBJ1-1; 7 bases fit TRBD1. V shed 1 base and J 6 bases; nucleotides not matched to a gene: 5. From germline, CDR1 is SEHNR and CDR2 FQNEAQ (reference sequence). The CDR3 has 14 residues. CDR3 sequence reads: CASSLDRGSPEAFF. In DNA form, the CDR3 reads TGTGCCAGCAGCTTAGACAGGGGAAGCCCTGAAGCTTTCTTT.

The rearrangement joins TRBV3-1 (or the pseudogene TRBV3-2) to TRBJ1-2; 7 nucleotides match TRBD1. Germline V gives CDR1 LGHDT, CDR2 YNNKEL (reference sequence). V was clipped by 0 bases and J by 3 bases; unmatched bases: 10. The CDR3 has 17 residues. CDR3 bases: TGTGCCAGCAGCCAAGATCAGGGGGGGTTCCTCCACTATGGCTACACCTTC. This translates into CASSQDQGGFLHYGYTF.

This clone was detected only once. The chain uses TRBV10-3 and TRBJ2-3, with no clear D. This CDR3 comprises 17 residues. CDR1 ENHRY and CDR2 SYGVKD come from the germline V gene. The V and J ends lost 0 bases and 0 bases respectively, with 13 bases between them. CDR3 in DNA: TGTGCCATCAGTGAGTCGAAGGGCGCGACTAGCACAGATACGCAGTATTTT. Translated, it gives CAISESKGATSTDTQYF.

The J gene is TRBJ1-4, the V gene TRBV10-2; TRBD1 agrees at 7 bases. Germline V lookup: CDR1 WSHSY, CDR2 SAAADI. The CDR3 sequence is 14 residues long. V lost 6 bases, J lost 1 base, and 2 bases stayed unmatched. CDR3 sequence: CASRDRQTNEKLFF. CDR3 coding DNA: TGCGCCAGCAGGGACAGGCAAACTAATGAAAAACTGTTTTTT.

The V gene is TRBV21-1, the J gene TRBJ2-7; TRBD2, the table's D call, lacks a check against the DNA. TRBV21-1 is termed a pseudogene. The length of the CDR3 is 10 residues. DNA for the CDR3: TGTGCCAGCAAACTGTACGAGCAGTACTTC. Translated: CASKLYEQYF.

CDR3 sequence (DNA): TGTGCCAGCTCACCACCGGCAGGGTTGGGAAACACCATATATTTT. It codes for CASSPPAGLGNTIYF. The rearrangement links TRBV18 to TRBJ1-3; tentatively, D is TRBD1 (5 bases). V was shortened by 0 bases and J by 4 bases, with 10 bases between the two germline ends. Germline CDR1 and CDR2: KGHSH and LQKENI. The CDR3 totals 15 residues.

The chain uses TRBV6-1 and TRBJ2-3; TRBD1 matches 7 bases. J gave up 4 bases and V 0 bases, and 4 bases lay outside the gene matches. CDR3 length equals 15 residues. The germline CDR1 and CDR2 sequences are MNHNS and SASEGT. The CDR3 DNA sequence: TGTGCCAGCAGTGAAGCGGGGGACAGCGCAGATACGCAGTATTTT. Translating it yields CASSEAGDSADTQYF.

J is TRBJ2-3 and V is TRBV7-6, with 8 bases identical to TRBD1. This CDR3 comprises 16 residues. The trim removed 5 bases at V and 4 bases at J, leaving 11 bases unmatched. Germline V CDR1 and CDR2: SGHVS, FNYEAQ. This CDR3 reads CASSQNPGGAADTQYF. The DNA for the CDR3 is TGTGCCAGCAGCCAGAATCCAGGGGGCGCCGCAGATACGCAGTATTTT.

This rearrangement joins TRBV24-1 to TRBJ1-4, with 8 bases matching TRBD1. The V gene end was trimmed by 5 bases and the J gene end by 8 bases; junction bases not matched to a gene: 6. CDR3 length equals 14 residues. Per germline, CDR1 KGHDR and CDR2 SFDVKD. CDR3 sequence: CATSGQGLGEKLFF. CDR3 DNA sequence: TGTGCCACCAGTGGACAGGGGCTAGGGGAAAAACTGTTTTTT.

This chain connects TRBV11-3 to TRBJ2-7; D is perhaps TRBD1 (6 bases). The ends were cut back, 1 base at V and 0 bases at J, with 16 bases in the middle. Per germline, CDR1 SGHNT and CDR2 YENEEA. The CDR3 is made up of 17 amino acids. The CDR3 loop reads CASSLGRWDTSSYEQYF. CDR3 DNA sequence: TGTGCCAGCAGCTTAGGACGCTGGGACACCAGCTCCTACGAGCAGTACTTC.

Notes on this clone: Compared with germline, one end of the junction differs, possibly owing to a read error. The chain links TRBV7-7 to TRBJ2-5; tentatively, D is TRBD1 (6 bases). The length of the CDR3 is 14 residues. Germline V CDR1 and CDR2: SSHAT, FNYEAQ (reference sequence). CDR3 protein: CASSPQGQGETQYF. CDR3 nucleotide sequence: TGTGCTAGCAGCCCACAGGGTCAGGGAGAGACCCAGTACTTC.

The rearrangement uses TRBV21-1 and TRBJ2-1; the table's TRBD2 call for D was not verified on the DNA. TRBV21-1 is a listed pseudogene. This CDR3 spans 16 amino acids. CDR3 bases: TGTGCCAGCAGCAAACAGGAGACTAGCGTTTCAGATGAGCAGTTCTTC. Protein product: CASSKQETSVSDEQFF.

V is TRBV19 and J is TRBJ1-5, with D tentatively TRBD1 (6 bases). The CDR3 loop spans 17 amino acids. Looked up from germline, CDR1 is LNHDA and CDR2 is SQIVND (reference sequence). V was trimmed by 7 bases and J by 2 bases, leaving 21 bases between them. The CDR3 sequence is CASNPPARGRGNQPQHF. The CDR3 region has the DNA TGTGCCAGTAACCCCCCGGCCAGGGGTAGAGGCAATCAGCCCCAGCATTTT.

The V call is TRBV28, the J call TRBJ1-5; 8 positions agree with TRBD1. Germline CDR1 MDHEN, CDR2 SYDVKM. This CDR3 has 15 amino acids. After removal of 7 bases from V and 6 bases from J, the junction contained 11 bases not matched to a gene. CDR3 sequence reads: CASTSTGESGQPQHF. The CDR3 DNA reads as TGTGCCAGCACCTCGACAGGGGAGAGTGGTCAGCCCCAGCATTTT.

The chain uses TRBV18 and TRBJ1-1, with D perhaps matching TRBD1 (6 bases). CDR1 is KGHSH and CDR2 is LQKENI in the germline V gene. V was trimmed by 1 base and J by 8 bases, leaving 20 bases between them. The CDR3 consists of 16 residues. The CDR3 region has the DNA TGTGCCAGCTCACCACAGGAGGGGGATGTTAGTATAGAAGCTTTCTTT. Residues: CASSPQEGDVSIEAFF. The entire variable domain, with the rest obtained from reference TRBV18 and TRBJ1-1, is as follows: NAGVMQNPRHLVRRRGQEARLRCSPMKGHSHVYWYRQLPEEGLKFMVYLQKENIIDESGMPKERFSAEFPKEGPSILRIQQVVRGDSAAYFCASSPQEGDVSIEAFFGQGTRLTVV.

The chain recombines TRBV24-1 with TRBJ1-1, with TRBD1 identical over 8 bases. Germline CDR1 and CDR2: KGHDR and SFDVKD. The CDR3 is 18 residues long. The junction had 8 bases not matched to a gene; V was cut back by 0 bases and J by 0 bases. The CDR3 DNA is TGTGCCACCAGTGATTTGCCGCAGGGGGCTAATATGAACACTGAAGCTTTCTTT. It is translated as CATSDLPQGANMNTEAFF.

The chain employs TRBV5-6 and TRBJ1-3; D remains ambiguous. With 4 bases removed from V and 0 bases from J, the gap between germline ends came to 11 bases. The CDR3 sequence is 15 residues long. CDR1 and CDR2 from the germline V gene are SGHDT and YYEEEE. In DNA, the CDR3 is TGTGCCAGCAGCCGTTATGAGGTCTCTGGAAACACCATATATTTT. Translation gives CASSRYEVSGNTIYF.

This chain joins TRBV5-1 and TRBJ1-1; D is perhaps TRBD1 (6 bases). Trimming stripped 1 base from V and 3 bases from J, with 16 bases between. This CDR3 region has 16 residues. Germline-derived CDR1 and CDR2 are SGHRS and YFSETQ. The CDR3 sequence is CASSLRVGAGDTEAFF. Here the CDR3 DNA reads TGCGCCAGCAGCTTGAGGGTGGGGGCTGGGGACACTGAAGCTTTCTTT.

The rearrangement joins TRBV14 to TRBJ1-4; no reliable D call. This CDR3 spans 13 amino acids. Germline assignment: CDR1 SGHDN and CDR2 FVKESK. Trimming pared 6 bases from V and 8 bases from J, leaving 13 bases between. CDR3 sequence: CASRNGLLEKLFF. CDR3 nucleotide sequence: TGTGCCAGCAGAAATGGACTTTTAGAAAAACTGTTTTTT.

V gene TRBV2 combines with J gene TRBJ1-1; D unresolved. Germline assignment: CDR1 SNHLY and CDR2 FYNNEI. This CDR3 region has 14 residues. V was trimmed by 2 bases and J by 0 bases, leaving 7 bases between them. CDR3 sequence: CASSERQVNTEAFF. CDR3 sequence (DNA): TGTGCCAGCAGTGAAAGGCAAGTGAACACTGAAGCTTTCTTT.

The count of this clone is one. The chain uses TRBV2 and TRBJ1-1, with unresolved D. The germline CDR1 and CDR2 sequences are SNHLY and FYNNEI. CDR3 length equals 9 residues. V lost 8 bases to trimming and J lost 7 bases, with 5 bases between them. CDR3 loop: CASRDEAFF. The DNA for the CDR3 is TGTGCCAGCCGGGATGAAGCTTTCTTT.

This clone showed up just once. The J gene is TRBJ1-3, the V gene TRBV11-2, with 7 bases aligning to TRBD1. Germline trimming cut 6 bases from V and 5 bases from J; bases unmatched to any gene: 7. Germline lookup yields CDR1 SGHAT and CDR2 FQNNGV. The CDR3 loop spans 14 amino acids. CDR3 residues: CASRPDRVRNTIYF. CDR3 nucleotide sequence: TGTGCCAGCAGACCCGACAGGGTTCGAAACACCATATATTTT.